Here is one T cell receptor (beta chain) with its context. The antigen it recognizes is unknown. Per-base quality was not reported, and no clone a single base away is much larger than it. This sample was taken from a study of blood T cell repertoires in COVID-19 (TCRdb year 2020). Turning to the overall study: Samples from collaborators originated in the United States, Italy and Spain and spanned both the acute and convalescent phases of COVID-19. A freely available public database, intended as a resource for researchers studying the immune response to SARS-CoV-2, is where the repertoires were released. Where available, HLA class I and class II types were obtained from metadata supplied by the sample provider rather than from assay-based typing. Subjects who had been exposed to COVID-19, were actively infected with it, or had recovered from it provided the deeply sampled blood TCRbeta repertoires that made up the dataset. The sample metadata nearly always contained a de-identified subject ID, COVID-19 status, age in years and sex. The prospective study material was composed of cDNA or gDNA derived from T cells, B-cell-depleted T cells, or PBMCs. The samples were drawn from the first 160 participants of the ongoing ImmuneRACE study and from 950 to 1,500 subjects provided by 6 global collaborators.

The collaborating institutions used their own protocols to collect whole blood in K2EDTA tubes. For TCRbeta analysis, collaborators shipped samples as frozen whole blood, isolated PBMCs, or DNA extracted from either of those sample types. Overall results and qualifications from the work: The quantity of clinical and demographic metadata differed by source and by participant and was supplied without curation.

TCRbeta CDR3 regions were amplified from genomic DNA using the immunoSEQ Assay, a bias-controlled multiplex PCR. As for how the authors treated the data: Nucleated cell counts per sample were estimated from amplification of reference gene primers within the assay. Sequence reads were collapsed and filtered to measure the absolute abundance of every unique TCRbeta CDR3 rearrangement. For each sample, productive Simpson clonality was calculated as the square root of Simpson's diversity index across productive rearrangements. The table comes from immuneACCESS by way of TCRdb, which keeps in-frame sequences with V and J called. Part of the clones is missing from these tables; in studies checked, under half for an unresolved V gene and the rest for unknown reasons. D and trimming were read from the DNA, whereas the V and J calls and clone size are those reported in that table. Within this sample are 300,000 to 450,000 clones, with around 87% of them counted one time only. 3% of the sample goes to the ten largest clones.

Via the germline V gene, CDR1 is SGHDT and CDR2 YYEEEE. The V and J ends are trimmed by 4 bases and 5 bases, leaving 24 bases between them. Its CDR3 holds 17 amino acids, cysteine through phenylalanine. CDR3 DNA only is kept here, 51 bases in frame from base 1. The rearrangement joined TRBV5-6 to TRBJ2-5; the best D guess is TRBD1, with 6 bases matching. Sequencing was done on a sample of peripheral blood. The origin of this receptor is a human donor in a cohort sampled during active COVID-19. In nucleotide form, the sequence is TGTGCCAGCAGCCAACCCCGGACAGCAGTCGTTGGGGAGACCCAGTACTTC. This codes for CASSQPRTAVVGETQYF.